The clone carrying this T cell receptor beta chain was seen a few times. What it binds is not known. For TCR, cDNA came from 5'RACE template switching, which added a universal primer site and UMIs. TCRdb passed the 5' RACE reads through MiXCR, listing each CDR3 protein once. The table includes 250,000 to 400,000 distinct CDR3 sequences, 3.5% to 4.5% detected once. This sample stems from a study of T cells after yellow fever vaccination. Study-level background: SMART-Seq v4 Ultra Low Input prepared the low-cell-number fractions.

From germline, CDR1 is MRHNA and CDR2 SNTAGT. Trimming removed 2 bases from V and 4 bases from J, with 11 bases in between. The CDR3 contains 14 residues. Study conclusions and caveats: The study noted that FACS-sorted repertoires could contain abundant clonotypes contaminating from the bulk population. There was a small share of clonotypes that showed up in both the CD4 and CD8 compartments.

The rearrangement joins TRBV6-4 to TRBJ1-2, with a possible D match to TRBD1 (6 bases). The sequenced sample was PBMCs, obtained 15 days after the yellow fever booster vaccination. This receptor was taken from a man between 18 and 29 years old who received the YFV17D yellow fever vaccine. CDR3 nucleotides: TGTGCCAGCAGTGACGGAACAGGGATCTATGGCTACACCTTC. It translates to CASSDGTGIYGYTF.